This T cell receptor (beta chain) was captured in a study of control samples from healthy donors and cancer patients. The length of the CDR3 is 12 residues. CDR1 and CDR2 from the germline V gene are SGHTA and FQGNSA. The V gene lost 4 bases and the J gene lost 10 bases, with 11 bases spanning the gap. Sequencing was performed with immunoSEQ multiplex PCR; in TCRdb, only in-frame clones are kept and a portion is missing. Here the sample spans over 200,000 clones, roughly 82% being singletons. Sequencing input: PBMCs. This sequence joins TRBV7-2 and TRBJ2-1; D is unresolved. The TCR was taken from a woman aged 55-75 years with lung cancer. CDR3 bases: TGTGCCAGCAGCTCCCACCCCCTGGAGCAGTTCTTC. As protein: CASSSHPLEQFF. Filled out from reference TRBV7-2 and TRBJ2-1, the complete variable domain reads GAGVSQSPSNKVTEKGKDVELRCDPISGHTALYWYRQSLGQGLEFLIYFQGNSAPDKSGLPSDRFSAERTGGSVSTLTIQRTQQEDSAVYLCASSSHPLEQFFGPGTRLTVL.